These 25 T cell receptor beta chains share one sample of origin, sequenced in a study of cytomegalovirus exposure and HLA in healthy donors. Amplification used 60 Vbeta primers and 13 Jbeta primers. Libraries were prepared by immunoSEQ multiplex PCR; TCRdb keeps only in-frame clonotypes and omits some of them. The sample records around 90,000 clones, roughly 58% being singletons. Source material: PBMCs. These receptors all come from a woman aged 25 to 39 in good health and CMV-seropositive.

Only a few counts were recorded for this clone. This rearrangement joins TRBV2 to TRBJ1-2; 9 bases line up with TRBD1. CDR3 length: 13 residues. Germline CDR1 is SNHLY and CDR2 is FYNNEI. V was clipped by 10 bases and J by 7 bases; unmatched bases: 10. In DNA, the CDR3 is TGTGCCACCGGGCGAGCGGACAGGGGTGGCTACACCTTC. Its translation: CATGRADRGGYTF. Together with reference TRBV2 and TRBJ1-2, the CDR3 gives the full variable domain: EPEVTQTPSHQVTQMGQEVILRCVPISNHLYFYWYRQILGQKVEFLVSFYNNEISEKSEIFDDQFSVERPDGSNFTLKIRSTKLEDSAMYFCATGRADRGGYTFGSGTRLTVV.

This sequence joins TRBV7-3 and TRBJ2-2; the D gene is possibly TRBD2 (6 bases). V was cut by 6 bases and J by 6 bases, with 23 bases left in between. This CDR3 region has 17 residues. Germline CDR1 SGHTA, CDR2 FQGTGA. The CDR3 spells CASRSFFQTSGAGELFF. In nucleotides, the CDR3 is TGTGCCAGCAGGTCTTTTTTCCAGACTAGTGGGGCCGGGGAGCTGTTTTTT.

This chain uses TRBV11-2 with TRBJ2-7; 8 nucleotides match TRBD2. The CDR3 runs to 14 residues. Per the germline V gene, CDR1 is SGHAT and CDR2 is FQNNGV. V was pared by 5 bases and J by 4 bases, with 7 bases of the junction left unmatched. CDR3 loop: CASSRSGVLYEQYF. CDR3 nucleotides: TGTGCCAGCAGCCGTAGCGGGGTCCTTTACGAGCAGTACTTC.

The rearrangement joins TRBV27 to TRBJ2-2; possibly TRBD2 for D (6 bases). CDR1 is MNHEY and CDR2 is SMNVEV in the germline V gene (reference sequence). There are 16 residues in the CDR3. V was pared by 0 bases and J by 6 bases, with 14 bases between. CDR3 nucleotides: TGTGCCAGCAGTTTATCGCAGGGACTCTGGGCCGGGGAGCTGTTTTTT. Translation: CASSLSQGLWAGELFF.

The chain uses TRBV7-2 and TRBJ2-5; D may be TRBD2 (6 bases). This CDR3 contains 14 residues. The germline gives CDR1 SGHTA, CDR2 FQGNSA. Trimming shortened V by 3 bases and J by 5 bases, and 13 bases separated the two germline ends. The CDR3 DNA sequence: TGTGCCAGCAGCTTGGACTACGCGGGGGAGACCCAGTACTTC. It yields the protein CASSLDYAGETQYF.

Only a few counts were recorded for this clone. The J gene is TRBJ1-2, the V gene TRBV9, with D uncertain. In germline, CDR1 is SGDLS, CDR2 YYNGEE. The CDR3 has 15 residues. V was cut by 0 bases and J by 7 bases, with 16 bases left in between. The CDR3 sequence: CASSVAIRREGGYTF. In DNA form, the CDR3 reads TGTGCCAGCAGCGTAGCTATAAGGAGGGAGGGTGGCTACACCTTC.

The chain links TRBV30 to TRBJ2-7; a weak D match, TRBD2 (5 bases). Germline lookup yields CDR1 GTSNPN and CDR2 SVGIG (reference sequence). Deletions cut 0 bases from V and 7 bases from J, with 7 bases between. The CDR3 length is 11 residues. This CDR3 is CAWSVLEEQYF. DNA of the CDR3: TGTGCCTGGAGTGTACTAGAAGAGCAGTACTTC.

The rearrangement links TRBV6-5 to TRBJ1-1, with D possibly being TRBD1 (5 bases). Germline V CDR1 and CDR2: MNHEY, SVGAGI. The V end was cut by 1 base, the J end by 4 bases, with 10 bases between. CDR3 length: 14 amino acids. In DNA form, the CDR3 reads TGTGCCAGCAGTTACTGGGGAAGGGGCACTGAAGCTTTCTTT. Translated, it gives CASSYWGRGTEAFF.

V is TRBV7-3 and J is TRBJ2-3; D possibly corresponds to TRBD2 (6 bases). Trimming cost V 4 bases and J 4 bases, with 12 bases left between them. The CDR3 has 14 amino acids. From germline, CDR1 is SGHTA and CDR2 FQGTGA. CDR3 nucleotides: TGTGCCAGCAGCTCTGGGACTGGATCAGATACGCAGTATTTT. Its translation is CASSSGTGSDTQYF.

The chain is built from TRBV7-3 and TRBJ2-2, with D possibly being TRBD1 (6 bases). Germline V gene data show CDR1 as SGHTA and CDR2 as FQGTGA. With 6 bases removed from V and 1 base from J, the gap between germline ends came to 15 bases. The CDR3 has 16 residues. As DNA, the CDR3 is TGTGCCAGCAGTTTTACCGGGACACAGAACACCGGGGAGCTGTTTTTT. It encodes CASSFTGTQNTGELFF.

The gene calls are TRBV7-2 and TRBJ2-3; D is uncertain. The CDR3 spans 13 residues. The germline V gene has CDR1 SGHTA and CDR2 FQGNSA. With 3 bases removed from V and 5 bases from J, the gap between germline ends came to 9 bases. CDR3 in amino acids: CASSFQTGDTQYF. The CDR3, as DNA: TGTGCCAGCAGCTTCCAGACGGGAGATACGCAGTATTTT.

V is TRBV5-4 and J is TRBJ2-1; weak D call: TRBD2 (6 bases). The ends were cut back, 0 bases at V and 4 bases at J, with 8 bases in the middle. This CDR3 is 14 amino acids long. Germline V gene data show CDR1 as SGHNT and CDR2 as YYREEE (reference sequence). In nucleotides, the CDR3 is TGTGCCAGCAGCTTGGGGACTAATTACAATGAGCAGTTCTTC. Residues: CASSLGTNYNEQFF.

This rearrangement joins TRBV5-1 to TRBJ1-2; possible D gene TRBD1, 6 bases. The CDR3 covers 15 residues. Germline CDR1 and CDR2: SGHRS and YFSETQ. V was pared by 4 bases and J by 3 bases, with 16 bases between. The CDR3 is CASSVGFGQYYGYTF. CDR3 coding DNA: TGCGCCAGCAGCGTAGGATTTGGACAGTACTATGGCTACACCTTC.

This clone was recorded a few times. The V and J genes are TRBV7-6 and TRBJ2-2; 8 bases agree with TRBD2. V gave up 5 bases and J gave up 3 bases; unmatched junction bases: 5. This CDR3 is 15 amino acids long. Germline CDR1 reads SGHVS; CDR2 reads FNYEAQ. Here the CDR3 DNA reads TGTGCCAGCAGCCTCTCGGGGGGGTACACCGGGGAGCTGTTTTTT. It yields the protein CASSLSGGYTGELFF.

The rearrangement uses TRBV7-2 and TRBJ2-1, with D possibly TRBD2 on 5 matching bases. The CDR3 runs 14 residues. Trimming pared 1 base from V and 9 bases from J, leaving 13 bases between. Germline CDR1 SGHTA, CDR2 FQGNSA. This CDR3 is CASSLEGSSFEQFF. The CDR3 DNA follows: TGTGCCAGCAGCTTAGAAGGCTCTAGCTTTGAGCAGTTCTTC.

The chain joins TRBV9 to TRBJ2-1; 9 bases are shared with TRBD2. Germline-derived CDR1 and CDR2 are SGDLS and YYNGEE. V was pared by 1 base and J by 5 bases, with 7 bases of the junction left unmatched. The CDR3 has 16 residues. CDR3 loop: CASSVFGGGANNEQFF. CDR3 sequence (DNA): TGTGCCAGCAGCGTATTTGGCGGGGGGGCGAACAATGAGCAGTTCTTC.

This clone was seen a handful of times. The chain couples TRBV7-2 to TRBJ1-1, with D possibly TRBD1 on 5 matching bases. The length of the CDR3 is 13 residues. The germline gives CDR1 SGHTA, CDR2 FQGNSA. Trimming cost V 5 bases and J 4 bases, with 11 bases left between them. DNA of the CDR3: TGTGCCAGCAGCCGGGGGGAGGGCACTGAAGCTTTCTTT. Its translation: CASSRGEGTEAFF.

The chain couples TRBV7-8 to TRBJ1-2; 7 bases map to TRBD1. The CDR3 is 15 amino acids. The V and J ends lost 1 base and 2 bases, in that order; junction bases with no gene match: 4. The germline gives CDR1 SGHVS, CDR2 FQNEAQ. In DNA, the CDR3 is TGTGCCAGCAGCTTAGAGAGGGGGCGCAACTATGGCTACACCTTC. Amino acids: CASSLERGRNYGYTF.

This clone was detected only a few times. V usage is TRBV7-2 and J usage is TRBJ2-5, with D perhaps TRBD2 (6 bases). CDR3 size: 14 residues. Trimming took off 2 bases at V and 2 bases at J, with 9 bases between the two ends. Germline V gives CDR1 SGHTA, CDR2 FQGNSA. In DNA, the CDR3 is TGTGCCAGCAGCTTACGGGACTTACAAGAGACCCAGTACTTC. Protein sequence: CASSLRDLQETQYF.

This clone was counted a few times. The J gene is TRBJ1-2, the V gene TRBV19; TRBD1 matches 7 bases. V dropped 5 bases and J dropped 8; count of bases not matched to a gene: 5. This CDR3 comprises 12 residues. The germline V gene has CDR1 LNHDA and CDR2 SQIVND (reference sequence). The CDR3 protein is CASSLTGVGYTF. CDR3 coding DNA: TGTGCCAGTAGTCTCACAGGGGTAGGCTACACCTTC. Looking up the rest from reference TRBV19 and TRBJ1-2 gives the full variable domain: DGGITQSPKYLFRKEGQNVTLSCEQNLNHDAMYWYRQDPGQGLRLIYYSQIVNDFQKGDIAEGYSVSREKKESFPLTVTSAQKNPTAFYLCASSLTGVGYTFGSGTRLTVV.

V usage is TRBV11-3 and J usage is TRBJ1-1, with unresolved D. V was pared by 2 bases and J by 1 base, with 11 bases between. Germline V gives CDR1 SGHNT, CDR2 YENEEA. The CDR3 length is 15 residues. The CDR3 reads CASSLNRGTNTEAFF. Written as DNA, the CDR3 is TGTGCCAGCAGCTTAAACCGGGGAACGAACACTGAAGCTTTCTTT.

This clone was seen more than once but under ten times. The gene calls are TRBV28 and TRBJ1-2, with 7 bases lining up with TRBD1. This CDR3 contains 17 residues. Trimming removed 5 bases from V and 7 bases from J; junction bases left unmatched: 19. Germline V gene data show CDR1 as MDHEN and CDR2 as SYDVKM. CDR3 protein: CASSAQVTGRRSSGYTF. The CDR3 region has the DNA TGTGCCAGCAGTGCTCAGGTGACAGGGCGACGAAGTTCTGGCTACACCTTC.

There are a few counts of this clone. The genes are TRBV18 and TRBJ2-7; D gene ambiguous. V was shortened by 10 bases and J by 0 bases, with 13 bases between the two germline ends. There are 13 residues in the CDR3. Germline values: CDR1 KGHSH, CDR2 LQKENI. Here the CDR3 reads CATAQANSYEQYF. DNA for the CDR3: TGTGCCACGGCGCAGGCCAACTCCTACGAGCAGTACTTC. The whole variable domain, remainder taken from reference TRBV18 and TRBJ2-7, is NAGVMQNPRHLVRRRGQEARLRCSPMKGHSHVYWYRQLPEEGLKFMVYLQKENIIDESGMPKERFSAEFPKEGPSILRIQQVVRGDSAAYFCATAQANSYEQYFGPGTRLTVT.

The rearrangement links TRBV4-3 to TRBJ2-7; 7 bases align to TRBD2. J lost 2 bases, V lost 0 bases, and 4 bases had no gene match. Germline-derived CDR1 and CDR2 are LGHNA and YSLEER. CDR3 size: 15 residues. CDR3 sequence reads: CASSQDGLAAYEQYF. The CDR3 region has the DNA TGCGCCAGCAGCCAAGATGGGCTAGCGGCCTACGAGCAGTACTTC.

The chain recombines TRBV28 with TRBJ2-5; a possible D gene is TRBD2 (5 bases). The assigned J gene may be wrong: the sequence end matches TRBJ2-7 better. The CDR3 is 11 residues long. Germline CDR1 and CDR2: MDHEN and SYDVKM. The CDR3 reads CASGELGEQYF. In DNA, the CDR3 is TGTGCCAGCGGGGAGTTGGGCGAGCAGTACTTC.